A single sample gave rise to the 5 T cell receptor beta chains below, sequenced in a study of lymphopenia after photon versus proton radiotherapy (dated 2019 in TCRdb). Libraries were built with the immunoSEQ multiplex PCR assay. Entries here come from immuneACCESS through TCRdb and include only in-frame sequences with V and J called. Some clones fail to appear in such tables; in the studies checked, an unresolved V gene covers under half of the shortfall, and the cause of the remainder is unknown. This sample has almost 25,000 clones in its table, and around four fifths of those were observed once. The ten largest clones add up to around 20% of the sample. The sequencing here drew on peripheral blood, taken from a patient treated with proton-based radiotherapy. The receptors derive from a woman in her 70s with pancreatic cancer.

This clone was seen a handful of times. CDR3 DNA sequence: TGTGCCAGCAGCCCGGGGACTAGCGGGAGCCAAGAGACCCAGTACTTC. It yields the protein CASSPGTSGSQETQYF. This chain uses TRBV11-2 with TRBJ2-5, with 14 bases identical to TRBD2. There are 16 residues in the CDR3. The V segment lost 5 bases and the J segment 1 base; nucleotides outside the gene matches: 3. Germline assignment: CDR1 SGHAT and CDR2 FQNNGV.

This clone has just one count. The CDR3 loop is CAWDYSGSSYNEQFF. The DNA of the CDR3 is TGTGCCTGGGATTATAGTGGGAGCTCCTACAATGAGCAGTTCTTC. The V gene is TRBV30, the J gene TRBJ2-1; D is possibly TRBD2 (5 bases). V was pared by 5 bases and J by 0 bases, with 14 bases between. Germline V gives CDR1 GTSNPN, CDR2 SVGIG (reference sequence). The CDR3 extends over 15 amino acids.

This chain joins TRBV7-9 and TRBJ2-2; tentative D call: TRBD2 (6 bases). This CDR3 has 12 amino acids. Germline V gene data show CDR1 as SEHNR and CDR2 as FQNEAQ (reference sequence). The V end lost 8 bases, the J end lost 4 bases, and 8 bases lay between the germline ends. In DNA, the CDR3 is TGTGCCAGCCCAGCGGGCACCGGGGAGCTGTTTTTT. Its translation is CASPAGTGELFF.

The rearrangement joins TRBV30 to TRBJ1-3; D may be TRBD1 (5 bases). V was trimmed by 4 bases and J by 3 bases, leaving 7 bases between them. The germline V gene has CDR1 GTSNPN and CDR2 SVGIG (reference sequence). The CDR3 is 12 residues long. CDR3 in DNA: TGTGCCTGGAAGGGGAGTGGAAACACCATATATTTT. Protein sequence: CAWKGSGNTIYF. Supplemented by reference TRBV30 and TRBJ1-3, the full variable domain reads SQTIHQWPATLVQPVGSPLSLECTVEGTSNPNLYWYRQAAGRGLQLLFYSVGIGQISSEVPQNLSASRPQDRQFILSSKKLLLSDSGFYLCAWKGSGNTIYFGEGSWLTVV.

V gene TRBV5-6 combines with J gene TRBJ1-2; D unclear. With 2 bases removed from V and 4 bases from J, the gap between germline ends came to 6 bases. Germline V gene lookup returns CDR1 SGHDT and CDR2 YYEEEE. This CDR3 spans 12 amino acids. The DNA for the CDR3 is TGTGCCAGCAGCTTAAGTGCCTATGGCTACACCTTC. Amino acids: CASSLSAYGYTF.